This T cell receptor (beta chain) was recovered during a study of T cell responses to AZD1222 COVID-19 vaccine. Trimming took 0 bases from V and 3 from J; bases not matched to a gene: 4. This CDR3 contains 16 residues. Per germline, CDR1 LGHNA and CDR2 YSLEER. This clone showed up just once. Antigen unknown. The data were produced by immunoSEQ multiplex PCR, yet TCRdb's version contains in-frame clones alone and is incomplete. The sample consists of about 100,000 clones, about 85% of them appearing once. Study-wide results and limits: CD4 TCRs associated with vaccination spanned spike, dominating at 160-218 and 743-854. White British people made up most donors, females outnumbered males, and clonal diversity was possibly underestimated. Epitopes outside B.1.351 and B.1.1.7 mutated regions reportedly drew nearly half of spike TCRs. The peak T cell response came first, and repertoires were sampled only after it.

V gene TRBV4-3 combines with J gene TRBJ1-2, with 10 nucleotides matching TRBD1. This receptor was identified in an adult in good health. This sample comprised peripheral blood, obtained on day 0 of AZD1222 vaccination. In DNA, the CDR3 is TGCGCCAGCAGCCAAGATCTGACAGGGGGCCACTATGGCTACACCTTC. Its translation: CASSQDLTGGHYGYTF.